This paragraph reports one TCR beta chain. Its antigen remains unidentified. The PCR contained 60 Vbeta and 13 Jbeta primers. Profiling relied on immunoSEQ multiplex PCR, and the TCRdb table lists in-frame clones only, not all of them. This table has 110,000 to 150,000 clones, approximately 63% appearing once. Unmatched junction bases numbered 10, after V lost 6 bases and J lost 4 bases. Germline CDR1 MDHEN, CDR2 SYDVKM. This CDR3 spans 15 amino acids. Those who donated were healthy bone marrow donors. This sample is drawn from a study of cytomegalovirus exposure and HLA in healthy donors. Turning to the study itself: A previous analysis identified 100 million or so unique TCR beta sequences derived from 180 million or so T cells.

General study findings and limits: Later examination showed HLA-associated TCR beta chains had greater clonal expansion than equally common others. Rarity marked most TCR sequences, yet some public TCRs occurred in many donors.

The sequenced sample was PBMCs. The TCR was taken from a woman aged 60-75 years in good health and CMV-seropositive. V usage is TRBV28 and J usage is TRBJ1-1; TRBD1 matches 8 bases. As DNA, the CDR3 is TGTGCCAGCAGCTCACAGGGGGAAGGAGGCACTGAAGCTTTCTTT. Its protein is CASSSQGEGGTEAFF.